The 30 T cell receptor beta chains given below trace back to one sample, sequenced in a study of blood T cell dynamics during melanoma immunotherapy. The time point here: week 3, after first cycle of checkpoint inhibitor. Produced via immunoSEQ multiplex PCR; TCRdb's table is partial and in-frame only. The sample gives 13,000 or so clones, more than 75% of which show up once; less than 5% is in the top ten. Sequencing used blood, obtained from a patient treated with checkpoint blockade. The receptors here all came from a human donor with melanoma.

This chain joins TRBV30 and TRBJ1-5; 9 positions agree with TRBD1. Germline trimming cut 3 bases from V and 7 bases from J; bases unmatched to any gene: 7. The CDR3 sequence is 14 residues long. Germline V gene lookup returns CDR1 GTSNPN and CDR2 SVGIG (reference sequence). The CDR3 region has the DNA TGTGCCTGGAGCACCGGGACAGGGCGACAGCCCCAGCATTTT. Residues: CAWSTGTGRQPQHF.

This chain connects TRBV7-6 to TRBJ2-2; 12 nucleotides match TRBD2. The V gene end was trimmed by 5 bases and the J gene end by 4 bases; junction bases not matched to a gene: 11. The CDR3 consists of 18 residues. The germline V gene has CDR1 SGHVS and CDR2 FNYEAQ. The CDR3 here is CASSPRPGTSGFTGELFF. CDR3 DNA: TGTGCCAGCAGCCCACGTCCCGGGACTAGCGGGTTCACCGGGGAGCTGTTTTTT.

V usage is TRBV23-1 and J usage is TRBJ2-3; the match to TRBD1 covers 8 bases. TRBV23-1 is identified as an open reading frame with a role that is uncertain. Trimming cost V 3 bases and J 2 bases; bases outside gene matches: 7. The CDR3 has 16 residues. The CDR3 DNA is TGCGCCAGCAGTCATCCCGGACAGGGACCCACAGATACGCAGTATTTT. Translated: CASSHPGQGPTDTQYF.

The V gene is TRBV5-8, the J gene TRBJ2-3; 8 bases agree with TRBD2. The CDR3 sequence is 15 residues long. The germline V gene encodes CDR1 SGHTS and CDR2 YDEGEE. V gave up 1 base and J gave up 4 bases; unmatched junction bases: 5. CDR3 sequence: CASSLRAGGADTQYF. CDR3 coding DNA: TGTGCCAGCAGCTTGCGCGCCGGGGGGGCAGATACGCAGTATTTT.

The rearrangement joins TRBV27 to TRBJ1-1; D is unresolved. The V gene's germline CDR1 is MNHEY and CDR2 SMNVEV (reference sequence). V was trimmed by 7 bases and J by 6 bases, leaving 15 bases between them. CDR3 length: 13 residues. CDR3 protein: CASKGLAGPEAFF. The CDR3 DNA reads as TGTGCCAGCAAAGGACTGGCTGGACCTGAAGCTTTCTTT.

This clone was observed a handful of times. The V call is TRBV27, the J call TRBJ2-7; 9 nucleotides match TRBD2. CDR1 MNHEY and CDR2 SMNVEV come from the germline V gene (reference sequence). The CDR3 runs 19 residues. V dropped 0 bases and J dropped 3; count of bases not matched to a gene: 15. The CDR3 region has the DNA TGTGCCAGCAGTTTATCCTATCCAAAGCTAGCGGGAAGACACTACGAGCAGTACTTC. Amino acids: CASSLSYPKLAGRHYEQYF.

The chain employs TRBV7-6 and TRBJ1-1; D is uncertain. V was trimmed by 0 bases and J by 0 bases, leaving 14 bases between them. In germline, CDR1 is SGHVS, CDR2 FNYEAQ. CDR3 length: 17 amino acids. This CDR3 is CASSLAPSNDMNTEAFF. The CDR3 DNA is TGTGCCAGCAGCTTAGCTCCCTCGAACGACATGAACACTGAAGCTTTCTTT.

V is TRBV30 and J is TRBJ1-3; D not resolved. The germline V gene has CDR1 GTSNPN and CDR2 SVGIG (reference sequence). V was trimmed by 5 bases and J by 0 bases, leaving 11 bases between them. The CDR3 has 14 residues. The CDR3 DNA sequence: TGTGCCTGGGCCCCCGGGAACTCTGGAAACACCATATATTTT. Its translation: CAWAPGNSGNTIYF.

This clone occurred a few times. CDR3 amino acids: CASSVDRLNTEAFF. The DNA of the CDR3 is TGTGCCAGCAGCGTCGACAGGCTGAACACTGAAGCTTTCTTT. V gene TRBV9 combines with J gene TRBJ1-1, with a tentative D call TRBD1 (6 bases). V gave up 2 bases and J gave up 0 bases, with 8 bases separating them. The CDR3 totals 14 residues. CDR1 and CDR2 from the germline V gene are SGDLS and YYNGEE.

Only a few counts were recorded for this clone. The chain couples TRBV6-5 to TRBJ1-6; maybe TRBD1 (6 bases). CDR1 is MNHEY, CDR2 SVGAGI, per germline. The CDR3 is made up of 13 amino acids. V dropped 5 bases and J dropped 5 bases, with 7 bases sitting between them. The CDR3 nucleotides read TGTGCCAGCAGTGGACAGAATAATTCACCCCTCCACTTT. It encodes CASSGQNNSPLHF.

The chain couples TRBV7-3 to TRBJ2-7, with TRBD1 matching 7 bases. Germline lookup yields CDR1 SGHTA and CDR2 FQGTGA. The CDR3 covers 15 residues. V shed 5 bases and J 6 bases; nucleotides not matched to a gene: 13. The DNA for the CDR3 is TGTGCCAGCAGCCCCACCCCAGGGGGTCTAGGCGAGCAGTACTTC. Protein product: CASSPTPGGLGEQYF.

J is TRBJ1-3 and V is TRBV5-8; 7 positions agree with TRBD1. CDR3 length: 16 amino acids. The germline CDR1 and CDR2 sequences are SGHTS and YDEGEE. V lost 2 bases and J lost 0; bases outside the gene matches: 5. Here the CDR3 DNA reads TGTGCCAGCAGCTTTGGACAGGCCCGCTCTGGAAACACCATATATTTT. The encoded protein is CASSFGQARSGNTIYF. The full variable domain, completed using reference TRBV5-8 and TRBJ1-3, is EAGVTQSPTHLIKTRGQQATLRCSPISGHTSVYWYQQALGLGLQFLLWYDEGEERNRGNFPPRFSGRQFPNYSSELNVNALELEDSALYLCASSFGQARSGNTIYFGEGSWLTVV.

This chain connects TRBV5-3 to TRBJ1-1; perhaps TRBD1 as D (5 bases). TRBV5-3 is assigned to the ORF class and has an uncertain function. V was shortened by 0 bases and J by 3 bases, with 18 bases between the two germline ends. There are 17 residues in the CDR3. The CDR3 DNA is TGTGCCAGAAGCTTGGGTGGGACCCTTTTTGGGGACACTGAAGCTTTCTTT. Its translation is CARSLGGTLFGDTEAFF.

This rearrangement joins TRBV19 to TRBJ1-1; 8 bases match TRBD1. Germline values: CDR1 LNHDA, CDR2 SQIVND (reference sequence). The CDR3 has 14 amino acids. With 3 bases clipped from V and 5 bases from J, the junction kept 5 bases outside the gene matches. The CDR3 bases are TGTGCCAGTAGTATGTTAACAGGGGGGACTGAAGCTTTCTTT. Translation: CASSMLTGGTEAFF.

The chain couples TRBV4-1 to TRBJ1-2; no clear D. Germline-derived CDR1 and CDR2 are MGHRA and YSYEKL. The CDR3 extends over 14 amino acids. V was shortened by 1 base and J by 5 bases, with 11 bases between the two germline ends. CDR3 region: CASSQVTDGYGYTF. The CDR3 nucleotides read TGCGCCAGCAGCCAAGTAACAGATGGTTATGGCTACACCTTC.

The chain recombines TRBV9 with TRBJ1-5, with D perhaps TRBD1 (5 bases). V lost 0 bases and J 6 bases, leaving 13 bases between the germline ends. CDR1 and CDR2 (germline): SGDLS, YYNGEE. This CDR3 is built from 15 residues. DNA of the CDR3: TGTGCCAGCAGCGTAGACGAGGGGATGGGTCAGCCCCAGCATTTT. It specifies CASSVDEGMGQPQHF.

CDR3 nucleotides: TGTGCCAGCAGCTTGGGGGTCGCCGGGACAGGCAATGAGCAGTTCTTC. The encoded protein is CASSLGVAGTGNEQFF. The chain is built from TRBV5-4 and TRBJ2-1; 8 nucleotides match TRBD1. V dropped 0 bases and J dropped 6; count of bases not matched to a gene: 8. Germline V gene data show CDR1 as SGHNT and CDR2 as YYREEE (reference sequence). The CDR3 has 16 amino acids.

This chain joins TRBV27 and TRBJ2-7; TRBD2 matches 9 bases. The length of the CDR3 is 15 residues. Germline values: CDR1 MNHEY, CDR2 SMNVEV (reference sequence). The trim removed 1 base at V and 4 bases at J, leaving 5 bases unmatched. CDR3: CASSLLAGARYEQYF. The CDR3 DNA reads as TGTGCCAGCAGTTTATTAGCGGGAGCTCGTTACGAGCAGTACTTC.

The V and J genes are TRBV9 and TRBJ2-7; 10 positions match TRBD2. The CDR3 is 15 amino acids. With 0 bases clipped from V and 4 bases from J, the junction kept 4 bases outside the gene matches. CDR1 and CDR2 (germline): SGDLS, YYNGEE. In nucleotides, the CDR3 is TGTGCCAGCAGCGTAGCTGCTAGCGGGAGATACGAGCAGTACTTC. Its protein is CASSVAASGRYEQYF. The entire variable domain, with the rest obtained from reference TRBV9 and TRBJ2-7, is as follows: DSGVTQTPKHLITATGQRVTLRCSPRSGDLSVYWYQQSLDQGLQFLIQYYNGEERAKGNILERFSAQQFPDLHSELNLSSLELGDSALYFCASSVAASGRYEQYFGPGTRLTVT.

This rearrangement joins TRBV25-1 to TRBJ1-4; 8 bases line up with TRBD1. J gave up 6 bases and V 6 bases, and 9 bases lay outside the gene matches. Germline lookup yields CDR1 MGHDK and CDR2 SYGVNS. The CDR3 has 15 residues. The CDR3 nucleotides read TGTGCCAGCAGCCCAGGGGGCTTTATTTATGAAAAACTGTTTTTT. This codes for CASSPGGFIYEKLFF.

The chain carries TRBV5-4 and TRBJ1-3, with 7 bases fitting TRBD1. V shed 0 bases and J 8 bases; nucleotides not matched to a gene: 14. The CDR3 runs 17 residues. Per the germline V gene, CDR1 is SGHNT and CDR2 is YYREEE (reference sequence). CDR3 loop: CASSLEVEGARADTIYF. In DNA, the CDR3 is TGTGCCAGCAGCTTGGAGGTGGAGGGGGCGAGGGCGGACACCATATATTTT.

The rearrangement links TRBV6-5 to TRBJ2-2; TRBD1 matches 8 bases. This CDR3 is built from 14 residues. After removal of 5 bases from V and 5 bases from J, the junction contained 4 bases not matched to a gene. In germline, CDR1 is MNHEY, CDR2 SVGAGI. Here the CDR3 DNA reads TGTGCCAGCAGTGCCGACAGGGGAACCGGGGAGCTGTTTTTT. Protein product: CASSADRGTGELFF.

The genes are TRBV9 and TRBJ1-3, with D possibly being TRBD1 (6 bases). CDR3 length: 16 amino acids. Germline CDR1 SGDLS, CDR2 YYNGEE. Trimming left V 0 bases short and J 2 bases short, with 12 bases between. The CDR3: CASSVEPGQPGNTIYF. The CDR3 bases are TGTGCCAGCAGCGTAGAACCAGGACAGCCTGGAAACACCATATATTTT.

In regard to this clone: The junction shows a germline mismatch at one end, possibly a read error. This chain links TRBV6-6 with TRBJ1-1; tentatively, D is TRBD1 (6 bases). The CDR3 length is 12 residues. Germline values: CDR1 MNHNY, CDR2 SVGAGI (reference sequence). Here the CDR3 DNA reads TGTGCCAGCAATTACGGGAGGGACAAAGCTTTCTTT. Translated, it gives CASNYGRDKAFF.

The sample holds one count of this clone. V is TRBV5-1 and J is TRBJ2-3; D is possibly TRBD2 (6 bases). Germline loops: CDR1 SGHRS, CDR2 YFSETQ. The CDR3 sequence is 15 residues long. Trimming left V 0 bases short and J 3 bases short, with 11 bases between. CDR3 residues: CASSLGRAITDTQYF. In DNA, the CDR3 is TGCGCCAGCAGCTTGGGGAGGGCCATAACAGATACGCAGTATTTT. Full variable domain (rest looked up from reference TRBV5-1 and TRBJ2-3): KAGVTQTPRYLIKTRGQQVTLSCSPISGHRSVSWYQQTPGQGLQFLFEYFSETQRNKGNFPGRFSGRQFSNSRSEMNVSTLELGDSALYLCASSLGRAITDTQYFGPGTRLTVL.

This chain links TRBV5-1 with TRBJ2-5; 9 nucleotides agree with TRBD1. The CDR3 contains 14 residues. Germline-derived CDR1 and CDR2 are SGHRS and YFSETQ. V gave up 0 bases and J gave up 4 bases; unmatched junction bases: 1. In DNA, the CDR3 is TGCGCCAGCAGCTTGGGACAGGGGGGAGAGACCCAGTACTTC. Protein sequence: CASSLGQGGETQYF.

The chain uses TRBV9 and TRBJ2-1, with D perhaps matching TRBD2 (6 bases). The CDR3 loop spans 16 amino acids. Germline loops: CDR1 SGDLS, CDR2 YYNGEE. V was trimmed by 0 bases and J by 4 bases, leaving 14 bases between them. Written as DNA, the CDR3 is TGTGCCAGCAGCGTAGATTTCGGAGGGAATTACAATGAGCAGTTCTTC. This sequence encodes CASSVDFGGNYNEQFF.

The genes are TRBV23-1 and TRBJ1-2; 8 bases fit TRBD1. TRBV23-1 is noted as an ORF with a role that remains uncertain. With 2 bases clipped from V and 7 bases from J, the junction kept 12 bases outside the gene matches. This CDR3 is built from 16 residues. Here the CDR3 DNA reads TGCGCCAGCAGTCAACTCCTAGGGTACAGGGGGTCTGGCTACACCTTC. Amino acids: CASSQLLGYRGSGYTF.

The genes are TRBV6-1 and TRBJ2-7; 8 bases fit TRBD1. Germline-derived CDR1 and CDR2 are MNHNS and SASEGT. V trimming: 5 bases; J trimming: 1 base; junction bases outside the gene matches: 1. The CDR3 length is 13 residues. The CDR3 region is CASSWDRSYEQYF. The CDR3 DNA reads as TGTGCCAGCAGTTGGGACAGGTCCTACGAGCAGTACTTC.

This CDR3 reads CASSLGGDYGYTF. CDR3 in DNA: TGCGCCAGCAGCTTGGGAGGGGACTATGGCTACACCTTC. The chain is built from TRBV5-1 and TRBJ1-2; the D gene is possibly TRBD1 (5 bases). This CDR3 contains 13 residues. The V gene lost 0 bases and the J gene lost 3 bases, with 6 bases spanning the gap. From germline, CDR1 is SGHRS and CDR2 YFSETQ.